This record looks at one T cell receptor (beta chain) sequence and its context. V lost 7 bases to trimming and J lost 1 base; unmatched junction nucleotides: 4. Germline loops: CDR1 MNHEY, CDR2 SVGAGI. This CDR3 is built from 15 residues. The entry originates in a study of blood T cell repertoires in COVID-19. Study as a whole: From the United States, Italy and Spain came samples of acute and convalescent COVID-19.

In the study's own analysis: Using reference gene primer amplification, nucleated cell counts were estimated. Sequencing was performed with immunoSEQ multiplex PCR; in TCRdb, only in-frame clones are kept and a portion is missing. The V and J calls and clone size are taken from that table; D and trimming were inferred from the DNA. This table has about 100,000 clones, about 86% appearing once. Material for sequencing was peripheral blood. This clonotype originated in a man at least 80 years old with acute or convalescent COVID-19. The chain uses TRBV6-5 and TRBJ2-2, with 9 bases aligning to TRBD1. The CDR3, as DNA: TGTGCCAGCACCAGGACAGGGGAGAACACCGGGGAGCTGTTTTTT. It specifies CASTRTGENTGELFF.